Listed below are T cell receptor beta chains from one sample, sequenced in a study of blood T cell repertoires in COVID-19. Only in-frame clones appear in the TCRdb table, and some are missing; sequencing was by immunoSEQ multiplex PCR. The table shows more than 60,000 clones, with approximately 87% occurring only once. Sequenced: peripheral blood. The receptors derive from a man aged 45-65 years with active COVID-19. Each CDR3 is given with its conserved first and last residue. A D gene is named only where the DNA matches it firmly. Size is omitted from some rows. Given values are once, few, many or a class for expanded clones.

length	V	size	D	J	CDR3	DNA
15	TRBV7-2	NA	TRBD2	TRBJ2-1	CASSSAGGPLNEQFF	TGTGCCAGCAGCTCCGCGGGAGGGCCCCTCAATGAGCAGTTCTTC
18	TRBV6-2/TRBV6-3	NA	TRBD2	TRBJ2-5	CASSYSLLAGGRQETQYF	TGTGCCAGCAGTTACTCCTTACTAGCGGGGGGCCGTCAAGAGACCCAGTACTTC
13	TRBV19	NA	TRBD1	TRBJ2-3	CASSMGRGDTQYF	TGTGCCAGTAGTATGGGCAGGGGGGATACGCAGTATTTT
12	TRBV24-1	NA	TRBD1	TRBJ1-2	CATSRDRSGYTF	TGTGCCACCAGTAGGGACAGGAGTGGCTACACCTTC
13	TRBV5-1	NA	NA	TRBJ1-1	CASHPTGSTEAFF	TGCGCCAGCCATCCTACAGGGAGCACTGAAGCTTTCTTT
15	TRBV5-1	NA	TRBD1	TRBJ2-1	CASSPGGLSYNEQFF	TGCGCCAGCAGCCCAGGGGGTCTCTCCTACAATGAGCAGTTCTTC
15	TRBV5-1	once	TRBD2	TRBJ2-1	CASSLGTSGSNEQFF	TGCGCCAGCAGCTTGGGAACTAGCGGGAGCAATGAGCAGTTCTTC
14	TRBV7-2	NA	NA	TRBJ1-4	CASSLAGAREKLFF	TGTGCCAGCAGCTTAGCAGGGGCTAGGGAAAAACTGTTTTTT
15	TRBV15	NA	TRBD2	TRBJ2-5	CATSGAGGLQETQYF	TGTGCCACCTCTGGTGCGGGGGGCCTCCAAGAGACCCAGTACTTC
17	TRBV7-9	NA	NA	TRBJ1-3	CASSLEAGFSSGNTIYF	TGTGCCAGCAGCTTAGAGGCGGGGTTCAGCTCTGGAAACACCATATATTTT
15	TRBV4-3	few	TRBD1	TRBJ1-2	CASSQELGQGISYTF	TGCGCCAGCAGCCAAGAACTGGGACAGGGTATTAGCTACACCTTC
16	TRBV2	NA	TRBD1	TRBJ2-2	CASSGQGVSNTGELFF	TGTGCCAGCAGTGGGCAGGGGGTTTCCAACACCGGGGAGCTGTTTTTT
15	TRBV7-9	NA	TRBD2	TRBJ2-3	CASARAGLAADTQYF	TGTGCCAGCGCGCGAGCGGGACTAGCGGCAGATACGCAGTATTTT
16	TRBV11-2	once	NA	TRBJ2-3	CASSLVPRQGTDTQYF	TGTGCCAGCAGCTTAGTACCTCGGCAGGGGACAGATACGCAGTATTTT
14	TRBV9	NA	TRBD2	TRBJ2-3	CASSPHSGRDTQYF	TGTGCCAGCAGCCCGCATAGCGGGAGAGATACGCAGTATTTT
20	TRBV5-4	NA	TRBD1	TRBJ1-1	CASSSVTGGYGGMGVTEAFF	TGTGCCAGCAGCTCCGTGACAGGGGGCTATGGGGGAATGGGCGTTACTGAAGCTTTCTTT
14	TRBV7-9	NA	NA	TRBJ1-1	CASSPWTANTEAFF	TGTGCCAGCAGCCCCTGGACAGCTAACACTGAAGCTTTCTTT
13	TRBV13	few	NA	TRBJ1-5	CASSLSRNQPQHF	TGTGCCAGCAGCTTATCTCGCAATCAGCCCCAGCATTTT
15	TRBV11-2	NA	NA	TRBJ1-5	CASSLIPTPGQPQHF	TGTGCCAGCAGCTTAATCCCGACGCCAGGCCAGCCCCAGCATTTT
11	TRBV19	NA	NA	TRBJ2-7	CASSDRGEQYF	TGTGCCAGTAGTGACCGAGGTGAGCAGTACTTC
16	TRBV7-3	NA	TRBD2	TRBJ2-1	CASSNGRSEGYNEQFF	TGTGCCAGCAGTAACGGGAGGAGCGAGGGCTACAATGAGCAGTTCTTC
17	TRBV19	NA	TRBD2	TRBJ2-7	CASSINNPGLAPLEQYF	TGTGCCAGTAGTATAAATAACCCGGGACTAGCGCCACTCGAGCAGTACTTC
14	TRBV5-8	NA	NA	TRBJ2-3	CASSLGLSSDTQYF	TGTGCCAGCAGCTTGGGGTTGAGCTCAGATACGCAGTATTTT
16	TRBV5-5	NA	NA	TRBJ1-5	CASSLSGSYSNQPQHF	TGTGCCAGCAGCTTGTCAGGGTCCTATAGCAATCAGCCCCAGCATTTT
17	TRBV7-2	NA	NA	TRBJ1-3	CASSLWMAAASGNTIYF	TGTGCCAGCAGCTTATGGATGGCCGCGGCTTCTGGAAACACCATATATTTT
16	TRBV5-4	NA	TRBD2	TRBJ2-7	CASSLRKREGTYEQYF	TGTGCCAGCAGCTTAAGAAAGCGGGAGGGCACCTACGAGCAGTACTTC
14	TRBV7-2	NA	NA	TRBJ2-5	CASSLDSGVETQYF	TGTGCCAGCAGCTTAGATTCAGGGGTGGAGACCCAGTACTTC
16	TRBV7-3	NA	NA	TRBJ2-6	CASSQPPGTGANVLTF	TGTGCCAGCAGCCAACCCCCAGGGACAGGGGCCAACGTCCTGACTTTC
17	TRBV4-3	NA	NA	TRBJ2-2	CASSQDEREQVTGELFF	TGCGCCAGCAGCCAGGATGAGAGGGAGCAGGTCACCGGGGAGCTGTTTTTT